This TCR beta chain was identified during a study of PD-L1 blockade in urothelial cancer (dated by TCRdb to 2016 to 2017). In the study overall: Every patient began therapy at some point between 2014 and 2015 and was given atezolizumab 1,200 mg intravenously every 3 weeks. An ECOG performance status of 0 or 1 was recorded for the patients, and 0 to 3 prior chemotherapy regimens had been received by the patients. An exploratory multi-omic analysis was conducted of the somatic, immune and clinical correlates of response to PD-L1 blockade with atezolizumab in urothelial cancer. Durable clinical benefit was defined as a progression-free survival longer than 6 months, and TCR features were additionally tested against progression-free survival and overall survival. Blood samples were analyzed at 3 weeks after treatment start (second dose) and at 6 weeks after treatment start. In the same patients who had TCR sequencing, pretreatment tumors also underwent whole exome sequencing and RNA sequencing. A median of 141,255 T cells and 80,000 to 95,000 unique TCRs was obtained from blood samples, and a median clonality of approximately 0.08 was observed. Pretreatment tumor samples, along with matched peripheral blood collected serially before and after atezolizumab treatment, underwent TCR sequencing. Pretreatment blood TCR-seq was available for about 27 patients, at least one posttreatment blood collection was obtained for 25 or so patients, and tumor TCR-seq was available for 25 or so patients. Several patients reached durable clinical benefit, while around 19 patients did not. About 90% of the roughly 29 patients were males with bladder-origin urothelial cancer, and about 65% of the 29 reported a prior smoking history.

A cohort of around 29 patients with locally advanced or metastatic urothelial carcinoma, treated at Memorial Sloan Kettering on a trial protocol, was included. Peripheral blood mononuclear cells were collected pretreatment and during treatment, at between 1 and 8 total time points per patient. The Qiagen DNeasy Blood extraction kit was used to purify genomic DNA from total PBMCs and tumor samples. PBMCs were collected pretreatment and during treatment, and were isolated and stored as previously described. V lost 0 bases and J lost 9 bases, and the count of bases not matched to a germline gene is 9. From a lookup of the germline V gene (reference sequence), CDR1 and CDR2 are SGHKS and YYEKEE. Reading from cysteine to phenylalanine, the CDR3 counts 15 amino acids. Of all the DNA, just the CDR3 is kept, 45 bases in frame from base 1. Study-wide conclusions, independent of this receptor: Because the sample size was small (n ≈ 27) and many of the analyses were exploratory, the results are meant to be hypothesis-generating. Among patients with durable benefit, tumor-associated TCR clones showed greater expansion in peripheral blood 3 weeks after treatment started (n ≈ 22, p = 0.022). Improved progression-free and overall survival was found to be associated with pretreatment peripheral blood TCR clonality below the median.

To estimate absolute template abundance from read counts, synthetic TCR analog templates were spiked into each PCR. TCRbeta CDR3 regions were amplified from genomic DNA with bias-controlled V and J gene primers using the immunoSEQ assay. Rearranged TCRbeta segments were sequenced at approximately 20X coverage. In the original analysis: Clustering was used to correct sequencing errors, and CDR3s were annotated against IMGT so that V, D and J genes could be assigned. Downstream analyses used only productive TCRbeta rearrangements, leaving out any out-of-frame or stop-codon sequences. To compute clonality, Shannon entropy was normalized by the log of the number of unique productive sequences and then subtracted from one. Clones differing between time points or between blood and tumor were identified using Fisher's exact test with Benjamini-Hochberg correction, with an adjusted p below 0.01 applied as the threshold. TCRdb's version of the immuneACCESS table is confined to in-frame rearrangements and falls short of the full clone set. An unresolved V gene accounts for under half of the shortfall where checked; the remainder is of unknown origin. Clone size and the V and J calls come from that table; the DNA yielded D and trimming. This sample gives 60,000 or so clones in total; around 80% of them show up just once. The ten largest clones capture under 5% of the sample.

For this clone: Its antigen remains unidentified. Base qualities were left out, and no much larger clone turns up one base away.

This receptor was taken from a man aged 65-85 years with urothelial cancer. This specimen was PBMCs, taken around atezolizumab (anti-PD-L1) treatment. The chain joins TRBV5-5 to TRBJ1-5, and 7 bases in between align with TRBD1. Here the CDR3 is given as CASSLGSQGYGPQHF. The nucleotide sequence reads as follows: TGTGCCAGCAGCTTGGGCTCACAGGGGTACGGGCCCCAGCATTTT.